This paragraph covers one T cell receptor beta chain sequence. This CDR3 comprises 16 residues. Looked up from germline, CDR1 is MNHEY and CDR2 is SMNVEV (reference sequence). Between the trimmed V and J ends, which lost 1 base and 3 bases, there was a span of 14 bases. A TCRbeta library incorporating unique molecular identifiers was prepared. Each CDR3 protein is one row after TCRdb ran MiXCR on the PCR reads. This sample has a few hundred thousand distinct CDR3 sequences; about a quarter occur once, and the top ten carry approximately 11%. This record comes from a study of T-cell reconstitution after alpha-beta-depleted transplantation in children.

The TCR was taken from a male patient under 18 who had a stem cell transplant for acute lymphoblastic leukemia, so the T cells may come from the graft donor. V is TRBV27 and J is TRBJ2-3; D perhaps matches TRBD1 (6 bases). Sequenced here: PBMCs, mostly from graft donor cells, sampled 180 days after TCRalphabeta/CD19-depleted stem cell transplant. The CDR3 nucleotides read TGTGCCAGCAGTTTATGGCAGGGGAAAATTACAGATACGCAGTATTTT. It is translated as CASSLWQGKITDTQYF.